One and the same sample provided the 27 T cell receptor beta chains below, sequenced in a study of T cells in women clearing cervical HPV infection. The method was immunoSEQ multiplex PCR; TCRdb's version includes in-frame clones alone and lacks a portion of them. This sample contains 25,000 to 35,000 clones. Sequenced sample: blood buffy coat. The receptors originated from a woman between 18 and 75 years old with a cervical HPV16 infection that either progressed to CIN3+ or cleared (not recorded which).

The CDR3 DNA, read in part, is TGTGCCATCAGTGAGACTAGCGGGAGATACAATGAG. It codes for CAISETSGRYNE. The entire CDR3 protein reads CAISETSGRYNEQFF. The V gene is TRBV10-3, the J gene TRBJ2-1; 11 bases map to TRBD2. The read terminates 3 residues ahead of where the CDR3 ends, so the germline J gene completes it. The J segment lost 4 bases and the V segment lost 2 bases, leaving 1 base of the junction unmatched. The V gene's germline CDR1 is ENHRY and CDR2 SYGVKD. The CDR3 runs to 15 residues.

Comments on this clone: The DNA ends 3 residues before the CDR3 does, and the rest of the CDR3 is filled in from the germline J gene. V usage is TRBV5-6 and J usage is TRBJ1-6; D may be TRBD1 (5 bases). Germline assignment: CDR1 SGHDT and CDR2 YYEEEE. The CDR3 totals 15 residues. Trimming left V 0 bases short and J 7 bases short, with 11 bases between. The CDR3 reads CASSLGSGYNSPLHF. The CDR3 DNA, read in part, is TGTGCCAGCAGCTTGGGGTCAGGGTACAATTCACCC. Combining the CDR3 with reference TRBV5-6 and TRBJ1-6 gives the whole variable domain DAGVTQSPTHLIKTRGQQVTLRCSPKSGHDTVSWYQQALGQGPQFIFQYYEEEERQRGNFPDRFSGHQFPNYSSELNVNALLLGDSALYLCASSLGSGYNSPLHFGNGTRLTVT.

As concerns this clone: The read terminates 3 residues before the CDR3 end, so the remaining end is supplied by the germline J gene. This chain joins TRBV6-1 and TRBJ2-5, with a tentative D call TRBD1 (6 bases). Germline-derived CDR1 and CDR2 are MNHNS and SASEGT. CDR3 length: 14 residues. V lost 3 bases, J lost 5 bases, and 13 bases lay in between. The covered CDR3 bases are TGTGCCAGCAGTGACACAACAGGGACGGAGACC. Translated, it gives CASSDTTGTET. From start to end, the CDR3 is CASSDTTGTETQYF.

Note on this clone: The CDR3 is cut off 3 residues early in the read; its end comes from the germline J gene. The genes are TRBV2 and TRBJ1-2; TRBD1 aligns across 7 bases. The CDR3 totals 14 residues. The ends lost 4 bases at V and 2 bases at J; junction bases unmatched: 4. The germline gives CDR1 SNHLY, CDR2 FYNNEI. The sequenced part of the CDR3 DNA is TGTGCCAGCAGTGCTGAGACAGGGAACTATGGC. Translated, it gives CASSAETGNYG. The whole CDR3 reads CASSAETGNYGYTF.

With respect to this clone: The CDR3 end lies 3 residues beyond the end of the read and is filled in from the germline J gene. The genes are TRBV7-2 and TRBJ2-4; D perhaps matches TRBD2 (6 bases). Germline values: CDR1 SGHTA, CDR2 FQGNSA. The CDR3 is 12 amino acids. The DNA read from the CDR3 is TGTGCCAGCAGCCACCGGGGGAATCCT. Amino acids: CASSHRGNP. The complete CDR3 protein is CASSHRGNPQYF. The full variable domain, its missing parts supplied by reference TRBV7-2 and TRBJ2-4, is GAGVSQSPSNKVTEKGKDVELRCDPISGHTALYWYRQSLGQGLEFLIYFQGNSAPDKSGLPSDRFSAERTGGSVSTLTIQRTQQEDSAVYLCASSHRGNPQYFGAGTRLSVL.

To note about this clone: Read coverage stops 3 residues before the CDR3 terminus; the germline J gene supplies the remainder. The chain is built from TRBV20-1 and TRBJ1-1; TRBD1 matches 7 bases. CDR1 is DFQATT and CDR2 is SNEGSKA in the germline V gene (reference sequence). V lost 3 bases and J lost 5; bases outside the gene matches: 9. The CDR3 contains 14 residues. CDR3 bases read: TGCAGTGCTAGTAAAGGGGGCGATGGTACTGAA. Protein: CSASKGGDGTE. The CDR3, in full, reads CSASKGGDGTEAFF.

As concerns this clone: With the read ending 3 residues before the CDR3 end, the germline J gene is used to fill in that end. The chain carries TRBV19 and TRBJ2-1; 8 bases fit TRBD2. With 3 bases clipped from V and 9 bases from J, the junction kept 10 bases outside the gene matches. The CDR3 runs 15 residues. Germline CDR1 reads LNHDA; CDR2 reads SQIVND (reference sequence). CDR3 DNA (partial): TGTGCCAGTAGTATTGGGGCGGGGGGCCTGGGTGAG. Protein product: CASSIGAGGLGE. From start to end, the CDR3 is CASSIGAGGLGEQFF.

The CDR3 loop reads CASSLVSGTSGWADTQYF. The CDR3 bases that were read are TGTGCCAGCAGCTTAGTTTCCGGGACTAGCGGGTGGGCAGATACG. The chain uses TRBV7-6 and TRBJ2-3; 12 bases agree with TRBD2. The read ends 3 residues early relative to the CDR3; the germline J gene fills the gap. Germline assignment: CDR1 SGHVS and CDR2 FNYEAQ. Germline trimming cut 1 base from V and 4 bases from J; bases unmatched to any gene: 9. This CDR3 has 18 residues.

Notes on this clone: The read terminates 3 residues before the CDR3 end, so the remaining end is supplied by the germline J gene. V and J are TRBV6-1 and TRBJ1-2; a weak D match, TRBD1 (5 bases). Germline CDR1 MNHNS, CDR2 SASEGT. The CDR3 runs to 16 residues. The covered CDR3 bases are TGTGCCAGCAGTGAATCTGGAAGGGGTCGGTTTGGCGGC. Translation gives CASSESGRGRFGG. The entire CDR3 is CASSESGRGRFGGYTF.

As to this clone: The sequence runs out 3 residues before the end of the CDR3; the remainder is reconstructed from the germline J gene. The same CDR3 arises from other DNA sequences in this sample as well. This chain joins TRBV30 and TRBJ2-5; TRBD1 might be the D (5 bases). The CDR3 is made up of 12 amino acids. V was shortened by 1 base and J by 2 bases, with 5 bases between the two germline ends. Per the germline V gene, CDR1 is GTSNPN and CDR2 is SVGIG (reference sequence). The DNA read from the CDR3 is TGTGCCTGGAGTGCAGGGCAAGAGACC. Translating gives CAWSAGQET. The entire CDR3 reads CAWSAGQETQYF.

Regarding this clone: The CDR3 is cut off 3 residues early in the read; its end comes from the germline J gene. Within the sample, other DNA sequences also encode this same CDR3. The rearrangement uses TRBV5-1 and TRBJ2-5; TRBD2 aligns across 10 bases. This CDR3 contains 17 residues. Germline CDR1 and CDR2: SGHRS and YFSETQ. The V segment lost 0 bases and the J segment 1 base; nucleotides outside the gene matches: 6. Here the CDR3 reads CASSLALAGGPQETQYF. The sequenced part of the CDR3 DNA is TGCGCCAGCAGCTTGGCTTTAGCGGGGGGCCCCCAAGAGACC.

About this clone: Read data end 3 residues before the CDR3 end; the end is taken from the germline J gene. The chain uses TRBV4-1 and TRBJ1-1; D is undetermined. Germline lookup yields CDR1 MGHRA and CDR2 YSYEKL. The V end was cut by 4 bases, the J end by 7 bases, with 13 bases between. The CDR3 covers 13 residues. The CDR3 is CASSLYFRREAFF. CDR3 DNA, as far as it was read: TGCGCCAGCAGCCTCTACTTCAGGCGTGAA.

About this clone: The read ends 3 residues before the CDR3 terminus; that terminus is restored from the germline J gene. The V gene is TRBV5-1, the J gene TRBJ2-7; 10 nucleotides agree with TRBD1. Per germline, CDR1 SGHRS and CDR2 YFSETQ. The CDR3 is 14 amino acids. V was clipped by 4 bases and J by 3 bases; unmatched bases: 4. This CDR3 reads CASSPGQGGYEQYF. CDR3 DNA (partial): TGCGCCAGCAGCCCAGGACAGGGGGGCTACGAG.

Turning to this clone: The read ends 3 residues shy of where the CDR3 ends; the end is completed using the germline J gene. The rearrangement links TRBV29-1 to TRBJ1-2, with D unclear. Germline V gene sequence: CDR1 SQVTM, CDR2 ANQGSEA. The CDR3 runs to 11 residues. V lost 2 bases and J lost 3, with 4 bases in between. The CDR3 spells CSVERDYGYTF. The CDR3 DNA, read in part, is TGCAGCGTTGAACGGGACTATGGC.

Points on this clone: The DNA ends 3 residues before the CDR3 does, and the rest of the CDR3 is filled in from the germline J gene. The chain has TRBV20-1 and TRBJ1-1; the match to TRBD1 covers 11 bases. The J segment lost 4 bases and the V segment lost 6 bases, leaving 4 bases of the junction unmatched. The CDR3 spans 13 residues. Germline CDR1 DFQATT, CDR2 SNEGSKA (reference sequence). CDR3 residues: CSAGQGAATEAFF. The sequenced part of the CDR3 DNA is TGCAGTGCCGGACAGGGGGCGGCCACTGAA.

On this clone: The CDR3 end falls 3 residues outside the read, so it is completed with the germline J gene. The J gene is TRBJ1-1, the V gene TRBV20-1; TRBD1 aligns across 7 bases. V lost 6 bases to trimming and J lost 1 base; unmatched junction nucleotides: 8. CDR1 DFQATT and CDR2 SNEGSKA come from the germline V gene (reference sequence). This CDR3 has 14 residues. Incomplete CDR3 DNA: TGCAGTGCAAAGACAGGGTCACGGAACACTGAA. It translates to CSAKTGSRNTE. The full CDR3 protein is CSAKTGSRNTEAFF.

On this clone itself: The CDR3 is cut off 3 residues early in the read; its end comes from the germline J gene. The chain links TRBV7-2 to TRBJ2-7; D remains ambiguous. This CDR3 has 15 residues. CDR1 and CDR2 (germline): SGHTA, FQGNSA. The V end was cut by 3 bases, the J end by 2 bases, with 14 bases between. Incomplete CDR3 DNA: TGTGCCAGCAGCTTCGTTCCCGCAGGTGCCTACGAG. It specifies CASSFVPAGAYE. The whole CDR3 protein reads CASSFVPAGAYEQYF.

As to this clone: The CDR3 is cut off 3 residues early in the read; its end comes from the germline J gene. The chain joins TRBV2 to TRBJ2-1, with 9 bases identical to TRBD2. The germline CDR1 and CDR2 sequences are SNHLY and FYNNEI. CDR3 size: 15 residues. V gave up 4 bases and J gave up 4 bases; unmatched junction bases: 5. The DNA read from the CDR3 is TGTGCCAGCAGTGTGGAGCGGGGGGATTACAATGAG. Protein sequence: CASSVERGDYNE. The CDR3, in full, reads CASSVERGDYNEQFF.

The CDR3 loop reads CSASGGGTSGRAVDTQYF. Incomplete CDR3 DNA: TGCAGTGCTAGTGGTGGGGGGACTAGCGGGAGGGCCGTAGATACG. The genes are TRBV20-1 and TRBJ2-3; 16 nucleotides align to TRBD2. Read sequence stops 3 residues before the CDR3 end, and the germline J gene provides the missing end. Germline trimming cut 3 bases from V and 5 bases from J; bases unmatched to any gene: 11. Germline-derived CDR1 and CDR2 are DFQATT and SNEGSKA (reference sequence). The CDR3 is 18 residues long.

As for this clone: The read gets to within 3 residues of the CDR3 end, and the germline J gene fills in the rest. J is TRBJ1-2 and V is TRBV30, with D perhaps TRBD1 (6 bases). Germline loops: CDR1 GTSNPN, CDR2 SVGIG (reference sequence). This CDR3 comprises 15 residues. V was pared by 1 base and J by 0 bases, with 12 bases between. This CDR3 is CAWSGGRGANYGYTF. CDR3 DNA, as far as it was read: TGTGCCTGGAGTGGAGGCAGGGGAGCTAACTATGGC.

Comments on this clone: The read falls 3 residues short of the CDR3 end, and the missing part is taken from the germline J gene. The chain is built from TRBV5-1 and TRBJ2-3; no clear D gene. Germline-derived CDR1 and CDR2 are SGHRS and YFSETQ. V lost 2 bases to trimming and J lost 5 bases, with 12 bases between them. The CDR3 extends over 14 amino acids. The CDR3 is CASSLEPPQDTQYF. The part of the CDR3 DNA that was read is TGCGCCAGCAGCTTAGAACCTCCACAAGATACG. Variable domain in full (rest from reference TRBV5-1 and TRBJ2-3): KAGVTQTPRYLIKTRGQQVTLSCSPISGHRSVSWYQQTPGQGLQFLFEYFSETQRNKGNFPGRFSGRQFSNSRSEMNVSTLELGDSALYLCASSLEPPQDTQYFGPGTRLTVL.

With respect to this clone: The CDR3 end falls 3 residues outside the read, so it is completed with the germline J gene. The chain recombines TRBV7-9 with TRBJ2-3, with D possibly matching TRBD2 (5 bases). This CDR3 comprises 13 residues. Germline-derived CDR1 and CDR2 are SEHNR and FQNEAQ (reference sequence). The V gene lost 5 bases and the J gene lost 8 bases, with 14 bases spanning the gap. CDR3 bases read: TGTGCCAGCAGCCCCCCCGGTGAGGGTACG. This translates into CASSPPGEGT. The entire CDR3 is CASSPPGEGTQYF.

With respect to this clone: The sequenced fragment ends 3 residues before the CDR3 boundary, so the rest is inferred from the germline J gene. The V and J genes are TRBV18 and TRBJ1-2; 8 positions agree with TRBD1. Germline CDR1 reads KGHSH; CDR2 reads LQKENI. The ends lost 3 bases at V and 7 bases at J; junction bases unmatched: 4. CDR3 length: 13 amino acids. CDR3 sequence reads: CASSPGQGGGYTF. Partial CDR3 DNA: TGTGCCAGCTCACCCGGACAGGGCGGTGGC. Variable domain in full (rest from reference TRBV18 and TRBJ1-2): NAGVMQNPRHLVRRRGQEARLRCSPMKGHSHVYWYRQLPEEGLKFMVYLQKENIIDESGMPKERFSAEFPKEGPSILRIQQVVRGDSAAYFCASSPGQGGGYTFGSGTRLTVV.

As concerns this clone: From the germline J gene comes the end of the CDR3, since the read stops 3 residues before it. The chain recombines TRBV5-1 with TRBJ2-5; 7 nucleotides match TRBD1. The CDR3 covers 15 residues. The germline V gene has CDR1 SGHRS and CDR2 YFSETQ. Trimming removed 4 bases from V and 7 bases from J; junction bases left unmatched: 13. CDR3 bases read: TGCGCCAGCAGCGCGATTAGGACAGGTGGTGGGACC. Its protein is CASSAIRTGGGT. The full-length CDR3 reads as CASSAIRTGGGTQYF.

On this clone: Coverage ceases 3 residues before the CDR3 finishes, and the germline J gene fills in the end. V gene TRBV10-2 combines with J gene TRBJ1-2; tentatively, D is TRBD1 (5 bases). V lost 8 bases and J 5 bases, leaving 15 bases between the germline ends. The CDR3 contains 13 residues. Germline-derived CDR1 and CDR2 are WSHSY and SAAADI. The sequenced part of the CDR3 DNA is TGCGCCAGCGGAGACAGTTTTAAGTATGGC. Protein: CASGDSFKYG. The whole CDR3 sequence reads CASGDSFKYGYTF.

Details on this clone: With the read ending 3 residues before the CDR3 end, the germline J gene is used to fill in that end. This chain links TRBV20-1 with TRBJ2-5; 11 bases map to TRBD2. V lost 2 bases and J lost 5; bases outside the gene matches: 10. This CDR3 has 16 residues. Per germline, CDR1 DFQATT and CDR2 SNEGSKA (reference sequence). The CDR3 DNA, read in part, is TGCAGTGCTAGAAGCTCTAGCGGGGGGCCGGGTGAGACC. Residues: CSARSSSGGPGET. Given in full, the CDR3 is CSARSSSGGPGETQYF.

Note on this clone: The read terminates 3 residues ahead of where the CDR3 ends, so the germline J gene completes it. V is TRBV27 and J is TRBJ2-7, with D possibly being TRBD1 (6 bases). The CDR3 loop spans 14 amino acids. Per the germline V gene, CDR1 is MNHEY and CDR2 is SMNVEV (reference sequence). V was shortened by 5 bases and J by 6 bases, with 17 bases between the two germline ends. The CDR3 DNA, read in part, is TGTGCCAGCAGTCTCTCACGGCAGGGGTCCGAG. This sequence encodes CASSLSRQGSE. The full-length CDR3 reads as CASSLSRQGSEQYF.